Listed below are T cell receptor beta chains from one sample, sequenced in a study of blood T cell repertoires in COVID-19. The table came from immunoSEQ multiplex PCR; TCRdb's copy has only in-frame clones and leaves some out. The sample includes under 85,000 clones, about 86% of them seen just once. Sequencing was performed on peripheral blood. All receptors derive from a human donor in a cohort sampled during active COVID-19. Both conserved end residues are part of each CDR3. The D gene is left open where the match is weak. Only part of the rows carry a size: once, few, many, or a class if the clone is expanded.

d_call,j_call,clone_size,v_call,cdr3_nt,cdr3_aa
-,TRBJ2-3,-,TRBV4-2,TGTGCCAGCAGCCAAGAACGGCGGGGCGACACAGATACGCAGTATTTT,CASSQERRGDTDTQYF
TRBD1,TRBJ2-3,-,TRBV18,TGTGCCAGCTCAACAGGACAGGGGGCTACAGATACGCAGTATTTT,CASSTGQGATDTQYF
-,TRBJ2-3,-,TRBV19,TGTGCCAGTAGTATATCCTCGGTATTGGGGCGCCCCACAGATACGCAGTATTTT,CASSISSVLGRPTDTQYF
TRBD1,TRBJ1-6,-,TRBV5-4,TGTGCCAGCAGACGGGACAGGGAGGGGCGTTCACCCCTCCACTTT,CASRRDREGRSPLHF
TRBD2,TRBJ2-7,-,TRBV10-1,TGCGCCAGCAGTGTGACTAGCGGCTCCTACGAGCAGTACTTC,CASSVTSGSYEQYF
TRBD2,TRBJ2-7,-,TRBV10-1,TGCGCCAGCAGTGAGACGGGGGGTCACGAGCAGTACTTC,CASSETGGHEQYF
TRBD2,TRBJ2-7,-,TRBV5-5,TGTGCCAGCAGCGAGGGACTACCCCGGGGGGAGCAGTACTTC,CASSEGLPRGEQYF
TRBD1,TRBJ2-1,-,TRBV5-6,TGTGCCAGCAGCCCCTGGGACAGGGAATGCAATGAGCAGTTCTTC,CASSPWDRECNEQFF
TRBD1,TRBJ1-1,-,TRBV27,TGTGCCAGCAGTAGGGACAGCGGCATGAACACTGAAGCTTTCTTT,CASSRDSGMNTEAFF
-,TRBJ1-5,-,TRBV27,TGTGCCAGCAGTTTCCAGGGGAATCAGCCCCAGCATTTT,CASSFQGNQPQHF
-,TRBJ1-2,-,TRBV28,TGTGCCAGCAGGACAAACTATGGCTACACCTTC,CASRTNYGYTF
TRBD2,TRBJ2-3,-,TRBV25-1,TGTGCCAGCAGTCCCGGACTAGCGGGGGCCACAGATACGCAGTATTTT,CASSPGLAGATDTQYF
TRBD1,TRBJ2-3,-,TRBV3-1/TRBV3-2,TGTGCCAGCAGCCGACAGGGTGGGGTGACAGATACGCAGTATTTT,CASSRQGGVTDTQYF
TRBD1,TRBJ1-3,-,TRBV23-1,TGCGCCAGCAGACGGCACAGGGGGAGCTCTGGAAACACCATATATTTT,CASRRHRGSSGNTIYF
-,TRBJ1-5,-,TRBV7-9,TGTGCCAGCAGCTTAGAACTTAATCAGCCCCAGCATTTT,CASSLELNQPQHF
TRBD2,TRBJ2-5,-,TRBV24-1,TGTGCCACCGGCGACGAAGCGGGGGCCGGGGAGACCCAGTACTTC,CATGDEAGAGETQYF
-,TRBJ2-5,-,TRBV2,TGTGCCAGCAGTAGCCAAAGCCAAGAGACCCAGTACTTC,CASSSQSQETQYF
-,TRBJ2-7,-,TRBV6-5,TGTGCCAGCAGCCCGGACTCCTACCCTTCCTACGAGCAGTACTTC,CASSPDSYPSYEQYF
TRBD2,TRBJ2-1,few,TRBV29-1,TGCAGCGGTACTAGCGGGGGGGCTGATGAGCAGTTCTTC,CSGTSGGADEQFF
-,TRBJ2-7,-,TRBV10-3,TGTGCCATCAGTGAACGTGGGGGGGCCTTGGGCTACGAGCAGTACTTC,CAISERGGALGYEQYF
-,TRBJ2-4,-,TRBV2,TGTGCCAGCAGCGCTACCGGCGCAGGGGTCCTAGCCAAAAACATTCAGTACTTC,CASSATGAGVLAKNIQYF
TRBD2,TRBJ2-5,once,TRBV29-1,TGCAGCGTTGAAGTCGGACTAGCGGGGGGTCCCCAAGAGACCCAGTACTTC,CSVEVGLAGGPQETQYF
TRBD2,TRBJ2-3,-,TRBV19,TGTGCCAGTAGTGTTAGCGGGGGGGCAACAGATACGCAGTATTTT,CASSVSGGATDTQYF
-,TRBJ1-2,-,TRBV4-1,TGCGCCAGCAGCGACCGCCCGGGGGACCCGAATGGCTACACCTTC,CASSDRPGDPNGYTF
TRBD1,TRBJ2-5,-,TRBV11-2,TGTGCCAGCAGCGTGGGACAGGCCTCGGAGACCCAGTACTTC,CASSVGQASETQYF
-,TRBJ1-2,-,TRBV2,TGTGCCAGCAGTGAAATCCCGGTAAACTATGGCTACACCTTC,CASSEIPVNYGYTF
-,TRBJ1-5,-,TRBV18,TGTGCCAGCTCAGAGAAGCGGAACAATCAGCCCCAGCATTTT,CASSEKRNNQPQHF
TRBD1,TRBJ2-1,-,TRBV6-5,TGTGCCAGCAGTTACCAGGGACAGGGAGTAAATGAGCAGTTCTTC,CASSYQGQGVNEQFF
-,TRBJ2-1,-,TRBV18,TGTGCCAGCTCACCACCGGGGGCCTCCTCCTACAATGAGCAGTTCTTC,CASSPPGASSYNEQFF
-,TRBJ2-5,-,TRBV11-2,TGTGCCAGCAGCTTAGTGTCCCAGGGCTCGGGAGAGACCCAGTACTTC,CASSLVSQGSGETQYF
-,TRBJ2-5,-,TRBV28,TGTGCCTCTTCCTCTCGGGGGAACCAAGAGACCCAGTACTTC,CASSSRGNQETQYF
-,TRBJ2-5,-,TRBV20-1,TGCAGTGCTAGTCAAGGGGGTGAGACCCAGTACTTC,CSASQGGETQYF
TRBD1,TRBJ1-4,-,TRBV19,TGTGCCAGTAGCCGCTTCGACAGGGGGCAAGGAAAACTGTTTTTT,CASSRFDRGQGKLFF
TRBD1,TRBJ2-7,-,TRBV5-6,TGTGCCAGCAGCTTGGGGGACAGAGCCTACGAGCAGTACTTC,CASSLGDRAYEQYF
-,TRBJ2-2,-,TRBV5-6,TGTGCCAGCAGCTTGGGATCCGTCAGATACACCGGGGAGCTGTTTTTT,CASSLGSVRYTGELFF
TRBD2,TRBJ2-1,-,TRBV15,TGTGCCACCAGCGGTCTAGCGGGGGGTACCTACAATGAGCAGTTCTTC,CATSGLAGGTYNEQFF
TRBD1,TRBJ1-2,few,TRBV6-5,TGTGCCAGCAGTTACCAGGCCGGGACAGGGTATGGCTACACCTTC,CASSYQAGTGYGYTF
TRBD2,TRBJ2-7,-,TRBV5-1,TGCGCCAGCAGCTCCGGACTAGGGTTTTCCTACGAGCAGTACTTC,CASSSGLGFSYEQYF
TRBD2,TRBJ2-1,-,TRBV5-1,TGCGCCAGCAGCCCGACCCCCAGTAGCGGGGGGCGAGGGAATGAGCAGTTCTTC,CASSPTPSSGGRGNEQFF
TRBD1,TRBJ1-2,-,TRBV30,TGTGCCTCGACAGGGACGGGCGACGGCTACACCTTC,CASTGTGDGYTF
-,TRBJ2-3,-,TRBV7-8,TGTGCCAGCAGCTTAGCGCAAGTGGGGGCGGGAGATACGCAGTATTTT,CASSLAQVGAGDTQYF
-,TRBJ1-1,-,TRBV27,TGTGCCAGCAGTTTCTACCGGGGGGAATACACTGAAGCTTTCTTT,CASSFYRGEYTEAFF